The 21 T cell receptor beta chains listed next were all sequenced from one sample in a study of graft-versus-host responses after intestinal transplantation. Assay: immunoSEQ multiplex PCR; the TCRdb copy retains only in-frame clones and omits some. Altogether about 130,000 clones are present, 80% to 95% being singletons, with the ten largest covering 0.19%. The antigens these receptors bind are not known. The starting material was unstimulated CD4+ T cells sorted from spleen or lymph node cells, obtained before intestinal transplant. Every receptor here comes from a human donor who received an intestinal transplant.

Only a few counts were recorded for this clone. The J gene is TRBJ2-3, the V gene TRBV18, with a tentative D call TRBD1 (6 bases). Germline V gene lookup returns CDR1 KGHSH and CDR2 LQKENI. The length of the CDR3 is 17 residues. V lost 3 bases and J lost 1, with 17 bases in between. For the CDR3, the DNA is TGTGCCAGCTCACCTGTAATACAGGGTAAAGGCACAGATACGCAGTATTTT. It yields the protein CASSPVIQGKGTDTQYF.

This sequence joins TRBV7-2 and TRBJ1-1; D unresolved. CDR1 SGHTA and CDR2 FQGNSA come from the germline V gene. The V gene lost 5 bases and the J gene lost 4 bases, with 11 bases spanning the gap. CDR3 size: 13 residues. The DNA of the CDR3 is TGTGCCAGCAGCCCTGGGGTTCCCACTGAAGCTTTCTTT. It is translated as CASSPGVPTEAFF.

The CDR3 bases are TGTGCCAGCAGCTTAGCAGGGGGCGCGGGTCAGCCCCAGCATTTT. Protein sequence: CASSLAGGAGQPQHF. This chain joins TRBV7-2 and TRBJ1-5, with 7 bases that match TRBD1. The CDR3 runs to 15 residues. The germline gives CDR1 SGHTA, CDR2 FQGNSA. The J segment lost 6 bases and the V segment lost 0 bases, leaving 5 bases of the junction unmatched. Variable domain in full (rest from reference TRBV7-2 and TRBJ1-5): GAGVSQSPSNKVTEKGKDVELRCDPISGHTALYWYRQSLGQGLEFLIYFQGNSAPDKSGLPSDRFSAERTGGSVSTLTIQRTQQEDSAVYLCASSLAGGAGQPQHFGDGTRLSIL.

The rearrangement links TRBV15 to TRBJ2-3, with D possibly being TRBD1 or TRBD2 (5 bases each). Trimming left V 0 bases short and J 0 bases short, with 10 bases between. Germline CDR1 and CDR2: LNHNV and YYDKDF (reference sequence). The CDR3 runs 16 residues. The CDR3 DNA reads as TGTGCCACCAGCAGAGAGGGACGTCTTAGCACAGATACGCAGTATTTT. Its protein is CATSREGRLSTDTQYF.

The chain carries TRBV10-1 and TRBJ2-5; 7 nucleotides align to TRBD2. This CDR3 contains 14 residues. Germline assignment: CDR1 WNHNN and CDR2 SYGVQD (reference sequence). V lost 2 bases to trimming and J lost 5 bases; unmatched junction nucleotides: 5. The CDR3: CASSEAGVRETQYF. The CDR3 DNA is TGCGCCAGCAGTGAGGCGGGAGTAAGGGAGACCCAGTACTTC.

V is TRBV5-1 and J is TRBJ2-1; 10 bases are shared with TRBD2. Trimming took 7 bases from V and 0 from J; bases not matched to a gene: 4. The CDR3 is 15 amino acids. Germline V gene lookup returns CDR1 SGHRS and CDR2 YFSETQ. CDR3 nucleotide sequence: TGCGCCAGCGGGGTAGCGGGAGGCTCCTACAATGAGCAGTTCTTC. Amino acid sequence: CASGVAGGSYNEQFF. Supplemented by reference TRBV5-1 and TRBJ2-1, the full variable domain reads KAGVTQTPRYLIKTRGQQVTLSCSPISGHRSVSWYQQTPGQGLQFLFEYFSETQRNKGNFPGRFSGRQFSNSRSEMNVSTLELGDSALYLCASGVAGGSYNEQFFGPGTRLTVL.

This clone was recorded once. V usage is TRBV29-1 and J usage is TRBJ2-3; D remains ambiguous. V lost 2 bases and J lost 6, with 12 bases in between. Germline V gene data show CDR1 as SQVTM and CDR2 as ANQGSEA. The CDR3 runs to 13 residues. In DNA form, the CDR3 reads TGCAGCGTTGAATCTGTAGGGTGGGATACGCAGTATTTT. Encoded protein: CSVESVGWDTQYF.

The chain employs TRBV6-1 and TRBJ1-2; a weak D match, TRBD1 (5 bases). Germline V gene lookup returns CDR1 MNHNS and CDR2 SASEGT. This CDR3 has 14 residues. V lost 1 base to trimming and J lost 3 bases, with 9 bases between them. The chain's CDR3 is CASSEETDYYGYTF. The DNA for the CDR3 is TGTGCCAGCAGTGAAGAGACAGATTACTATGGCTACACCTTC.

The chain links TRBV27 to TRBJ1-2, with a weak D call TRBD1 (6 bases). The CDR3 has 14 residues. Germline CDR1 reads MNHEY; CDR2 reads SMNVEV (reference sequence). V was pared by 8 bases and J by 2 bases, with 15 bases between. As DNA, the CDR3 is TGTGCCAGCTGGACCGGGACACCGAACTATGGCTACACCTTC. Protein: CASWTGTPNYGYTF.

J is TRBJ1-2 and V is TRBV27; 8 nucleotides line up with TRBD1. The ends lost 4 bases at V and 6 bases at J; junction bases unmatched: 4. This CDR3 region has 13 residues. Germline-derived CDR1 and CDR2 are MNHEY and SMNVEV (reference sequence). CDR3 amino acids: CASSSRGPDGYTF. CDR3 coding DNA: TGTGCCAGCAGTTCCAGGGGGCCGGATGGCTACACCTTC.

The chain is built from TRBV7-2 and TRBJ2-1; unclear D gene. CDR1 and CDR2 from the germline V gene are SGHTA and FQGNSA. This CDR3 contains 11 residues. The germline V and J ends were trimmed by 2 bases and 9 bases, with 5 bases remaining between them. Written as DNA, the CDR3 is TGTGCCAGCAGCTTAAATAGTGAGCAGTTCTTC. Residues: CASSLNSEQFF.

The chain links TRBV6-5 to TRBJ1-1; D is ambiguous. Germline lookup yields CDR1 MNHEY and CDR2 SVGAGI. The CDR3 totals 12 residues. V was clipped by 8 bases and J by 11 bases, with 18 bases between them. The CDR3 DNA reads TGTGCCAGCGCTGGGCAGCTCCCCCCCGCTTTCTTT. Amino acid sequence: CASAGQLPPAFF.

The V gene is TRBV6-5, the J gene TRBJ1-5; D is unclear. Trimming pared 0 bases from V and 2 bases from J, leaving 8 bases between. Germline assignment: CDR1 MNHEY and CDR2 SVGAGI. The CDR3 runs 15 residues. The CDR3 protein is CASSYSPVGNQPQHF. CDR3 in DNA: TGTGCCAGCAGTTACTCCCCCGTGGGCAATCAGCCCCAGCATTTT.

This chain joins TRBV6-5 and TRBJ2-3, with D hard to call. The CDR3 is 14 residues long. Trimming shortened V by 5 bases and J by 4 bases, and 13 bases separated the two germline ends. Germline-derived CDR1 and CDR2 are MNHEY and SVGAGI. For the CDR3, the DNA is TGTGCCAGCAGTCCCCTTCCGCAAGCAGATACGCAGTATTTT. Its translation: CASSPLPQADTQYF.

This clone appeared once. The chain uses TRBV30 and TRBJ2-1; D might be TRBD1 (5 bases). The CDR3 runs to 14 residues. V was cut by 5 bases and J by 7 bases, with 18 bases left in between. Germline assignment: CDR1 GTSNPN and CDR2 SVGIG (reference sequence). The CDR3 sequence: CAWGHIITPNEQFF. As DNA, the CDR3 is TGTGCCTGGGGACACATTATAACTCCGAATGAGCAGTTCTTC.

The rearrangement uses TRBV23-1 and TRBJ2-2; no firm D call. TRBV23-1 is classed as an ORF, of uncertain function. The CDR3 is 18 amino acids. V shed 6 bases and J shed 0 bases, with 20 bases lying between them. Here the CDR3 reads CASSPRPDGHANTGELFF. For the CDR3, the DNA is TGCGCCAGCAGCCCTAGGCCCGACGGTCACGCGAACACCGGGGAGCTGTTTTTT.

V gene TRBV5-8 combines with J gene TRBJ2-5; TRBD1 agrees at 9 bases. The assigned J gene may be wrong: the sequence end matches TRBJ2-7 better. CDR3 size: 15 residues. Germline V gene sequence: CDR1 SGHTS, CDR2 YDEGEE. In DNA, the CDR3 is TGTGCCAGCAGCTGGACAGGGGTTGAAAACTACGAGCAGTACTTC. Translating it yields CASSWTGVENYEQYF.

The V call is TRBV10-3, the J call TRBJ2-3; TRBD2 aligns across 7 bases. Germline values: CDR1 ENHRY, CDR2 SYGVKD. This CDR3 has 15 amino acids. V was pared by 3 bases and J by 3 bases, with 6 bases of the junction left unmatched. The CDR3 loop reads CAISESSGGTDTQYF. CDR3 DNA sequence: TGTGCCATCAGTGAATCTAGCGGTGGTACAGATACGCAGTATTTT.

The CDR3 loop is CASSLWTGKETQYF. In DNA, the CDR3 is TGTGCCAGCAGTTTATGGACAGGGAAAGAGACCCAGTACTTC. V usage is TRBV28 and J usage is TRBJ2-5, with 7 bases that match TRBD1. Germline CDR1 reads MDHEN; CDR2 reads SYDVKM. With 0 bases clipped from V and 3 bases from J, the junction kept 1 base outside the gene matches. This CDR3 comprises 14 residues.

The chain employs TRBV14 and TRBJ2-1; the match to TRBD2 covers 9 bases. V lost 5 bases and J lost 3; bases outside the gene matches: 8. Germline loops: CDR1 SGHDN, CDR2 FVKESK. The CDR3 has 16 amino acids. The CDR3 loop reads CASSSLAGRVYNEQFF. The CDR3 bases are TGTGCCAGCAGCTCCCTAGCGGGGCGTGTCTACAATGAGCAGTTCTTC. The complete variable domain, with remaining parts taken from reference TRBV14 and TRBJ2-1, reads EAGVTQFPSHSVIEKGQTVTLRCDPISGHDNLYWYRRVMGKEIKFLLHFVKESKQDESGMPNNRFLAERTGGTYSTLKVQPAELEDSGVYFCASSSLAGRVYNEQFFGPGTRLTVL.

V is TRBV28 and J is TRBJ2-7; D uncertain. Germline loops: CDR1 MDHEN, CDR2 SYDVKM. The CDR3 runs 13 residues. V was clipped by 4 bases and J by 2 bases, with 9 bases between them. The CDR3 coding sequence is TGTGCCAGCAGTTCGACGGTCCCCTACGAGCAGTACTTC. Translation gives CASSSTVPYEQYF.